These T cell receptor beta chains were read from a single sample in a study of blood T cell repertoires in COVID-19. Here immunoSEQ multiplex PCR was the method, and the copy in TCRdb shows in-frame clones only, minus some. The data contain around 20,000 clones, less than 75% of them singletons. The material sequenced was peripheral blood. All receptors derive from a human donor in a cohort sampled during active or convalescent COVID-19. The CDR3 runs from the conserved cysteine through the conserved F or W. D genes are given only for firm matches. Clone size appears in some rows only: once, few, many, or a class for an expanded clone.

D: TRBD2
V: TRBV9
J: TRBJ2-1
size: .
DNA: TGTGCCAGCAGCGTAGAGGCAGGACTAGGGTACAATGAGCAGTTCTTC
CDR3: CASSVEAGLGYNEQFF

D: .
V: TRBV6-2/TRBV6-3
J: TRBJ2-1
size: .
DNA: TGTGCCAGCAGCCCTGGGACTCTAAATGAGCAGTTCTTC
CDR3: CASSPGTLNEQFF

D: TRBD1
V: TRBV24-1
J: TRBJ2-1
size: .
DNA: TGTGCCACCGAACAGGGGGCCACCTACAATGAGCAGTTCTTC
CDR3: CATEQGATYNEQFF

D: .
V: TRBV6-5
J: TRBJ2-1
size: .
DNA: TGTGCCAGCGGACAGAGCTCCTACAATGAGCAGTTCTTC
CDR3: CASGQSSYNEQFF

D: TRBD2
V: TRBV19
J: TRBJ2-1
size: few
DNA: TGTGCCAGTACCCTCGGACTAGCGGGGGTGAATGAGCAGTTCTTC
CDR3: CASTLGLAGVNEQFF

D: .
V: TRBV11-3
J: TRBJ1-1
size: .
DNA: TGTGCCAGCAGCTTACGGGGTACGGACACTGAAGCTTTCTTT
CDR3: CASSLRGTDTEAFF

D: .
V: TRBV19
J: TRBJ1-6
size: .
DNA: TGTGCCAGTAGTATGACCTCAACGGGTTCACCCCTCCACTTT
CDR3: CASSMTSTGSPLHF

D: .
V: TRBV9
J: TRBJ2-5
size: .
DNA: TGTGCCAGCAGCGTAATTGAGGGGGGGCCGAAGGAGACCCAGTACTTC
CDR3: CASSVIEGGPKETQYF

D: .
V: TRBV2
J: TRBJ2-5
size: .
DNA: TGTGCCAGCAGACTACTACCAACAGGCGAGACCCAGTACTTC
CDR3: CASRLLPTGETQYF

D: TRBD2
V: TRBV3-1/TRBV3-2
J: TRBJ2-7
size: .
DNA: TGTGCCAGCAGCCAAGATAGCGGGAGGCTCGAGCAGTACTTC
CDR3: CASSQDSGRLEQYF

D: TRBD1
V: TRBV5-6
J: TRBJ2-7
size: .
DNA: TGTGCCAGCAGCTTCCGGGACAGGGGTAACGAGCAGTACTTC
CDR3: CASSFRDRGNEQYF

D: TRBD1
V: TRBV7-9
J: TRBJ1-1
size: .
DNA: TGTGCCAGCCGGGACAGGGGTGGCACTGAAGCTTTCTTT
CDR3: CASRDRGGTEAFF

D: TRBD2
V: TRBV7-9
J: TRBJ2-5
size: few
DNA: TGTGCCAGCAGCTTCGAAGCGGGGGGTAGAGAGACCCAGTACTTC
CDR3: CASSFEAGGRETQYF

D: .
V: TRBV27
J: TRBJ1-1
size: medium-sized
DNA: TGTGCCAGCAGTTTATCAAACAGTGGCACTGAAGCTTTCTTT
CDR3: CASSLSNSGTEAFF

D: TRBD1
V: TRBV19
J: TRBJ2-7
size: few
DNA: TGTGCCAGTAGTATATCGTCTGGGACAGCCTACGAGCAGTACTTC
CDR3: CASSISSGTAYEQYF

D: TRBD1
V: TRBV5-6
J: TRBJ1-6
size: .
DNA: TGTGCCAGCGGCCGACAGGGGGTAGGGTCACCCCTCCACTTT
CDR3: CASGRQGVGSPLHF

D: .
V: TRBV9
J: TRBJ1-6
size: .
DNA: TGTGCCAGCAGCGTAGTCCCTGATAATTCACCCCTCCACTTT
CDR3: CASSVVPDNSPLHF

D: TRBD1
V: TRBV7-2
J: TRBJ1-2
size: .
DNA: TGTGCCAGCAGCTTAGTCGGGACAGGGGGCTATGGCTACACCTTC
CDR3: CASSLVGTGGYGYTF

D: .
V: TRBV27
J: TRBJ2-3
size: .
DNA: TGTGCCAGCAAATCAGGGGGTTTCGGAGCGGGAGACCGGACAGATACGCAGTATTTT
CDR3: CASKSGGFGAGDRTDTQYF

D: .
V: TRBV4-2
J: TRBJ1-4
size: .
DNA: TGTGCCAGCAGCCAAGGGGTAAGGCAGGGTGGAGAAAAACTGTTTTTT
CDR3: CASSQGVRQGGEKLFF

D: .
V: TRBV3-1/TRBV3-2
J: TRBJ1-1
size: .
DNA: TGTGCCAGCAGCCAAGGGACAGCGAACACTGAAGCTTTCTTT
CDR3: CASSQGTANTEAFF

D: .
V: TRBV6-1
J: TRBJ2-3
size: few
DNA: TGTGCCAGCAGTGAACCCAGGGGCACAGATACGCAGTATTTT
CDR3: CASSEPRGTDTQYF

D: .
V: TRBV3-1/TRBV3-2
J: TRBJ1-4
size: .
DNA: TGTGCCAGCAAACGGGGAGGGAATGACGAAAAACTGTTTTTT
CDR3: CASKRGGNDEKLFF

D: .
V: TRBV28
J: TRBJ1-1
size: .
DNA: TGTGCCAGCAGTTCAGGGGATACTGAAGCTTTCTTT
CDR3: CASSSGDTEAFF

D: TRBD1
V: TRBV7-2
J: TRBJ1-2
size: once
DNA: TGTGCCAGCAGCAGACTCGGTGGAGGGGGCGACTATGGCTACACCTTC
CDR3: CASSRLGGGGDYGYTF

D: .
V: TRBV5-1
J: TRBJ1-2
size: .
DNA: TGCGCCAGCAGCCCCGAACAAGATGGCTACACCTTC
CDR3: CASSPEQDGYTF

D: .
V: TRBV20-1
J: TRBJ2-7
size: .
DNA: TGCAGTGCTAGTCTAGGACATCGCCGAAGGGGCGAGCAGTACTTC
CDR3: CSASLGHRRRGEQYF